Presented here are 26 T cell receptor beta chains from one specimen sequenced in a study of kidney transplant recipient with SARS-CoV-2 infection. Via MiXCR, TCRdb re-called the reads, giving one row per CDR3 protein. Of roughly 250,000 distinct CDR3 sequences in the sample, around 26% were seen once. Here the sequenced sample was a blood sample, taken at baseline and around day 110 from a kidney transplant recipient. The receptors shown here come from a male patient between 25 and 39 years old who had COVID-19 and was a kidney transplant recipient. The graft donor may be the source of some T cells.

This clonotype was detected many times. The genes are TRBV12-5 and TRBJ1-2; TRBD1 is a possible D gene (5 bases). Germline V gene lookup returns CDR1 LGHNT and CDR2 FRNRAP. The CDR3 sequence is 17 residues long. Deletions cut 5 bases from V and 4 bases from J, with 23 bases between. CDR3 nucleotide sequence: TGTGCTAGTGGTCTGCATGCTTTGCAGGGAAAGACCTATGGCTACACCTTC. Amino acids: CASGLHALQGKTYGYTF.

This clonotype has a count of ten or more. The V gene is TRBV7-2, the J gene TRBJ2-1; D remains unclear. V shed 1 base and J shed 7 bases, with 8 bases lying between them. CDR1 is SGHTA and CDR2 is FQGNSA in the germline V gene. The CDR3 is 13 residues long. CDR3 protein: CASSLDQNNEQFF. CDR3 DNA sequence: TGTGCCAGCAGCTTAGACCAAAATAATGAGCAGTTCTTC. Together with reference TRBV7-2 and TRBJ2-1, the CDR3 gives the full variable domain: GAGVSQSPSNKVTEKGKDVELRCDPISGHTALYWYRQSLGQGLEFLIYFQGNSAPDKSGLPSDRFSAERTGGSVSTLTIQRTQQEDSAVYLCASSLDQNNEQFFGPGTRLTVL.

The CDR3 bases are TGTGCCACCAGCAGAGATCCCGGGACTAGCGGGAGACCTTACAATGAGCAGTTCTTC. Translation: CATSRDPGTSGRPYNEQFF. The V gene is TRBV15, the J gene TRBJ2-1; TRBD2 agrees at 14 bases. The CDR3 contains 19 residues. The V segment lost 0 bases and the J segment 4 bases; nucleotides outside the gene matches: 8. Germline assignment: CDR1 LNHNV and CDR2 YYDKDF (reference sequence).

As concerns this clonotype: This sequence may be a read error, since a much larger clone differs from it by one base. J is TRBJ1-3 and V is TRBV6-5, with D unresolved. CDR1 MNHEY and CDR2 SVGAGI come from the germline V gene. The CDR3 length is 11 residues. The chain's CDR3 is CAGSYKGSNYF. As DNA, the CDR3 is TGTGCCGGCAGTTACAAAGGCAGTAATTATTTT.

This clonotype appeared a single time. This may be a read error, as it is one base from a much larger clone. J is TRBJ1-1 and V is TRBV18; D is unclear. The CDR3 consists of 18 residues. CDR1 and CDR2 (germline): KGHSH, LQKENI. In DNA form, the CDR3 reads TGTGCCAGCTCACAGGGTAGAAGTCTGGGTTTGTTGAACACTGAAGCTCTCTTT. It codes for CASSQGRSLGLLNTEALF.

The chain links TRBV20-1 to TRBJ2-1, with 7 bases that match TRBD2. There are 15 residues in the CDR3. The V gene end was trimmed by 5 bases and the J gene end by 3 bases; junction bases not matched to a gene: 10. The V gene's germline CDR1 is DFQATT and CDR2 SNEGSKA (reference sequence). This chain's CDR3 is CSAPPIAGDYNEQFF. Written as DNA, the CDR3 is TGCAGTGCTCCACCTATAGCGGGCGACTACAATGAGCAGTTCTTC.

This clonotype was observed at least ten times. This rearrangement joins TRBV5-1 to TRBJ2-7, with 8 positions matching TRBD1. Germline CDR1 and CDR2: SGHRS and YFSETQ. The V segment lost 4 bases and the J segment 5 bases; nucleotides outside the gene matches: 8. This CDR3 comprises 14 residues. CDR3 sequence reads: CASSTRTGINEQYF. CDR3 bases: TGCGCCAGCAGCACCCGGACAGGGATCAACGAGCAGTACTTC. The whole variable domain, remainder taken from reference TRBV5-1 and TRBJ2-7, is KAGVTQTPRYLIKTRGQQVTLSCSPISGHRSVSWYQQTPGQGLQFLFEYFSETQRNKGNFPGRFSGRQFSNSRSEMNVSTLELGDSALYLCASSTRTGINEQYFGPGTRLTVT.

For this clonotype: A read error may produce the germline difference seen at one junction end. This chain's CDR3 is CACSTTTSGSRSDTQYF. As DNA, the CDR3 is TGTGCCTGCAGTACCACCACTAGCGGGAGTAGGTCAGATACGCAGTATTTT. The chain combines TRBV27 with TRBJ2-3, with 11 bases that match TRBD2. The CDR3 has 17 residues. CDR1 is MNHEY, CDR2 SMNVEV, per germline (reference sequence).

This clonotype was seen just once. This may arise from a read error, as a much more abundant clone is one base away. This chain connects TRBV6-6 to TRBJ1-2; D call uncertain. V gave up 5 bases and J gave up 4 bases, with 23 bases separating them. The CDR3 is 17 residues long. Per the germline V gene, CDR1 is MNHNY and CDR2 is SVGAGI (reference sequence). CDR3 sequence: CASSTNQGGRKTYGYTF. DNA for the CDR3: TGTGCCAGCAGTACGAATCAAGGTGGGAGAAAGACCTATGGCTACACCTTC.

CDR3 residues: CASSQPLAGSYNEQFF. As DNA, the CDR3 is TGTGCCAGTAGTCAGCCCCTAGCGGGTTCCTACAATGAGCAGTTCTTC. The gene calls are TRBV19 and TRBJ2-1; 8 positions agree with TRBD2. V shed 5 bases and J 1 base; nucleotides not matched to a gene: 7. The CDR3 has 16 residues. CDR1 and CDR2 (germline): LNHDA, SQIVND (reference sequence).

This clonotype was counted at least ten times. Germline is not matched at one junction end, which may reflect a read error. The rearrangement joins TRBV2 to TRBJ1-5; no firm D call. The CDR3 runs 14 residues. Per the germline V gene, CDR1 is SNHLY and CDR2 is FYNNEI. The CDR3, as DNA: TGTGCCAGCAGGGAAGCCTATAGCAATCAGCCCCAGCATTTT. Translating it yields CASREAYSNQPQHF.

This clonotype was counted many times. The chain is built from TRBV7-4 and TRBJ1-2; unclear D gene. The CDR3 is made up of 17 amino acids. V dropped 5 bases and J dropped 4 bases, with 23 bases sitting between them. Germline lookup yields CDR1 SGHVT and CDR2 SQSDAQ. The CDR3 DNA reads TGTGCCAGCAGCCACTTAATTTCAGCTCGAAAGACCTATGGCTACACCTTC. It translates to CASSHLISARKTYGYTF.

This clonotype was observed many times. The J gene is TRBJ2-5, the V gene TRBV2; TRBD1 is a possible D gene (6 bases). The V and J ends lost 7 bases and 4 bases respectively, with 10 bases between them. This CDR3 is 12 amino acids long. Germline CDR1 and CDR2: SNHLY and FYNNEI. The CDR3 protein is CASILGGETQYF. The CDR3 DNA sequence: TGTGCCAGCATCCTAGGGGGAGAGACCCAGTACTTC. Filled out from reference TRBV2 and TRBJ2-5, the complete variable domain reads EPEVTQTPSHQVTQMGQEVILRCVPISNHLYFYWYRQILGQKVEFLVSFYNNEISEKSEIFDDQFSVERPDGSNFTLKIRSTKLEDSAMYFCASILGGETQYFGPGTRLLVL.

With respect to this clonotype: This may arise from a read error, as a much more abundant clone is one base away. The chain joins TRBV12-3 or TRBV12-4 to TRBJ1-2; D gene uncertain. The CDR3 has 17 residues. The CDR3 here is CTSSLLASFRKTYGYTF. For the CDR3, the DNA is TGTACCAGCAGTTTGTTGGCCAGCTTCCGAAAGACCTATGGCTACACCTTC.

On this clonotype: This may arise from a read error, as a much more abundant clone is one base away. The CDR3 does not close with the conserved phenylalanine or tryptophan, likely indicating a read error. This chain connects TRBV30 to TRBJ1-1; D is uncertain. This CDR3 has 11 residues. Germline V lookup: CDR1 GTSNPN, CDR2 SVGIG (reference sequence). V lost 2 bases, J lost 8 bases, and 9 bases lay in between. In DNA form, the CDR3 reads TGTGCCTGGAGTAGTAGGATGGAAGCTTTCCTT. Protein sequence: CAWSSRMEAFL.

There are many counts of this clonotype. The rearrangement uses TRBV11-3 and TRBJ1-2; D gene ambiguous. CDR3 length: 17 residues. V lost 4 bases to trimming and J lost 4 bases, with 22 bases between them. Germline CDR1 and CDR2: SGHNT and YENEEA. The CDR3 nucleotides are TGTGCCAGCAGCTATTTACACGATCTCGGAAAGACCTATGGCTACACCTTC. The encoded protein is CASSYLHDLGKTYGYTF.

The chain links TRBV10-1 to TRBJ1-2, with 7 bases fitting TRBD1. V lost 8 bases and J lost 1; bases outside the gene matches: 7. The CDR3 spans 14 residues. Germline V gene data show CDR1 as WNHNN and CDR2 as SYGVQD (reference sequence). The CDR3 is CASGPQGVNYGYTF. The CDR3 DNA is TGCGCCAGCGGCCCCCAGGGGGTTAACTATGGCTACACCTTC.

On this clonotype: A clone one base away is much larger, so this may be a read error. J is TRBJ2-7 and V is TRBV28, with D tentatively TRBD2 (6 bases). Germline lookup yields CDR1 MDHEN and CDR2 SYDVKM. The CDR3 has 15 amino acids. V was cut by 5 bases and J by 3 bases, with 17 bases left in between. In DNA, the CDR3 is TGTGCCAGCAGTCCGCCTGGCGGGGCAAACTACGAGCAGTACTTC. It is translated as CASSPPGGANYEQYF.

This clonotype showed up many times. The CDR3 nucleotides are TGTGCCAGCAGCTTGGGGGGAAGGGAGCTGTTTTTT. Its translation: CASSLGGRELFF. This rearrangement joins TRBV5-6 to TRBJ2-2; D call uncertain. CDR3 length equals 12 residues. CDR1 is SGHDT and CDR2 is YYEEEE in the germline V gene. V gave up 0 bases and J gave up 9 bases, with 6 bases separating them.

This clonotype has ten or more counts. V and J are TRBV19 and TRBJ1-1; tentative D call: TRBD1 (6 bases). Trimming took off 3 bases at V and 5 bases at J, with 13 bases between the two ends. This CDR3 spans 14 amino acids. Germline loops: CDR1 LNHDA, CDR2 SQIVND (reference sequence). The CDR3 coding sequence is TGTGCCAGTAGTATCGAAATTACAGGGACTGAAGCTTTCTTT. Amino acid sequence: CASSIEITGTEAFF.

The chain has TRBV10-1 and TRBJ2-3; 7 bases agree with TRBD2. V lost 7 bases, J lost 0 bases, and 4 bases stayed unmatched. This CDR3 contains 14 residues. Germline V lookup: CDR1 WNHNN, CDR2 SYGVQD (reference sequence). The CDR3 sequence: CASKASGSTDTQYF. The DNA of the CDR3 is TGCGCCAGCAAGGCTAGCGGTAGCACAGATACGCAGTATTTT.

V and J are TRBV5-5 and TRBJ2-3, with TRBD2 matching 8 bases. The CDR3 runs to 16 residues. Trimming at V came to 0 bases and at J to 14 bases, leaving 17 bases not matched to a gene. CDR1 is SGHKS, CDR2 YYEKEE, per germline (reference sequence). The DNA for the CDR3 is TGTGCCAGCAGCTTGGGAACTAGCGGCGGAGCCCACCGGCTGTATTTT. Protein sequence: CASSLGTSGGAHRLYF. Combining the CDR3 with reference TRBV5-5 and TRBJ2-3 gives the whole variable domain DAGVTQSPTHLIKTRGQQVTLRCSPISGHKSVSWYQQVLGQGPQFIFQYYEKEERGRGNFPDRFSARQFPNYSSELNVNALLLGDSALYLCASSLGTSGGAHRLYFGPGTRLTVL.

This rearrangement joins TRBV20-1 to TRBJ1-1; 8 bases align to TRBD1. The germline gives CDR1 DFQATT, CDR2 SNEGSKA (reference sequence). This CDR3 has 14 amino acids. V dropped 1 base and J dropped 4; count of bases not matched to a gene: 5. CDR3 in amino acids: CSARGQGRFTEAFF. The CDR3 DNA follows: TGCAGTGCTAGAGGACAGGGGCGCTTCACTGAAGCTTTCTTT.

The sample holds many counts of this clonotype. The chain combines TRBV6-5 with TRBJ2-5; 7 bases are a match to TRBD2. Germline V gene sequence: CDR1 MNHEY, CDR2 SVGAGI. The trim removed 0 bases at V and 5 bases at J, leaving 6 bases unmatched. The CDR3 contains 15 residues. The CDR3 sequence: CASSYSSRGGETQYF. The CDR3, as DNA: TGTGCCAGCAGTTACTCGAGTAGGGGAGGGGAGACCCAGTACTTC.

About this clonotype: This may come from a read error, since a much larger clone is one base off. The conserved final phenylalanine or tryptophan is absent from the CDR3, which likely points to a read error. The chain joins TRBV19 to TRBJ2-7, with D possibly being TRBD2 (6 bases). The CDR3 totals 14 residues. Germline CDR1 and CDR2: LNHDA and SQIVND (reference sequence). V dropped 5 bases and J dropped 2 bases, with 13 bases sitting between them. In DNA form, the CDR3 reads TGTGCCAGTAGTGTTAGCGGAGTCCCCTACGAGCAGTACTGC. Its protein product is CASSVSGVPYEQYC.

About this clonotype itself: A single base separates this from a much larger clone, so it may be a read error. This chain links TRBV16 with TRBJ1-2; D is undetermined. V lost 5 bases and J 4 bases, leaving 23 bases between the germline ends. The germline gives CDR1 KGHSY, CDR2 FQNENV. The CDR3 is 17 amino acids. CDR3 sequence reads: CASSMSMVVRKTYGYTF. CDR3 DNA: TGTGCCAGCAGCATGAGTATGGTCGTTAGAAAGACCTATGGCTACACCTTC.